The 17 T cell receptor beta chains listed next were all sequenced from one sample in a study of control samples from healthy donors and cancer patients (dated by TCRdb to about 2020). Libraries were built with the immunoSEQ multiplex PCR assay. TCRdb limited this immuneACCESS table to in-frame rearrangements with V and J called. A share of clones is missing; checked studies link under half to unresolved V genes, and the rest is unexplained. This sample comprises 40,000 to 55,000 clones, 70% to 90% of them detected only once. The leading ten clones occupy roughly 10% of the sample. Source material: PBMCs. The receptors stem from a woman aged 55-70 years with lung cancer.

This clone was observed a handful of times. CDR3 sequence: CASSLLAGVGEQYF. CDR3 DNA sequence: TGTGCCAGCAGCCTTCTAGCGGGAGTTGGCGAGCAGTACTTC. V usage is TRBV6-2 or TRBV6-3 and J usage is TRBJ2-7; TRBD2 agrees at 10 bases. Trimming at V came to 6 bases and at J to 6 bases, leaving 8 bases not matched to a gene. Per the germline V gene, CDR1 is MNHEY and CDR2 is SVGEGT. The CDR3 totals 14 residues.

This sequence joins TRBV14 and TRBJ2-7; 8 nucleotides line up with TRBD2. The CDR3 totals 18 residues. Germline lookup yields CDR1 SGHDN and CDR2 FVKESK. V lost 0 bases to trimming and J lost 4 bases; unmatched junction nucleotides: 14. CDR3 protein: CASSQDVIAGLVSYEQYF. The CDR3 DNA is TGTGCCAGCAGCCAAGATGTAATTGCGGGACTAGTTAGTTACGAGCAGTACTTC.

The rearrangement joins TRBV7-2 to TRBJ2-4; 11 nucleotides match TRBD2. Trimming took 8 bases from V and 6 from J; bases not matched to a gene: 12. Germline V lookup: CDR1 SGHTA, CDR2 FQGNSA. The CDR3 runs to 16 residues. This CDR3 reads CASGEIAGGPLNIQYF. CDR3 in DNA: TGTGCCAGCGGAGAAATAGCGGGAGGGCCTTTAAACATTCAGTACTTC.

The V and J genes are TRBV29-1 and TRBJ1-2; 8 nucleotides match TRBD1. Trimming removed 5 bases from V and 4 bases from J; junction bases left unmatched: 18. The CDR3 spans 17 residues. CDR1 is SQVTM, CDR2 ANQGSEA, per germline. CDR3 sequence: CSVFRSSLGQGGYGYTF. Here the CDR3 DNA reads TGCAGCGTTTTCCGATCCAGCCTCGGACAGGGTGGCTATGGCTACACCTTC.

The chain couples TRBV25-1 to TRBJ1-2, with 10 bases lining up with TRBD1. The length of the CDR3 is 13 residues. V shed 7 bases and J 9 bases; nucleotides not matched to a gene: 8. CDR1 is MGHDK and CDR2 is SYGVNS in the germline V gene. The CDR3 DNA reads TGTGCCAGCAAACGGGACAGGGGAACAAGCTACACCTTC. Translating gives CASKRDRGTSYTF.

The V and J genes are TRBV7-3 and TRBJ2-7; no clear D. V was pared by 5 bases and J by 5 bases, with 19 bases between. The length of the CDR3 is 15 residues. Per germline, CDR1 SGHTA and CDR2 FQGTGA. CDR3 sequence (DNA): TGTGCCAGCAGCCCCCCCGGACGCGGCCGGGACGAGCAGTACTTC. Its protein is CASSPPGRGRDEQYF.

V and J are TRBV6-5 and TRBJ2-2; TRBD2 is a possible D gene (6 bases). CDR1 and CDR2 from the germline V gene are MNHEY and SVGAGI. This CDR3 is 15 amino acids long. Trimming removed 6 bases from V and 1 base from J, with 12 bases in between. The CDR3 loop reads CASRSFSGNTGELFF. In DNA form, the CDR3 reads TGTGCCAGCAGAAGTTTTAGCGGGAACACCGGGGAGCTGTTTTTT.

The V call is TRBV14, the J call TRBJ1-4; no clear D gene. Per the germline V gene, CDR1 is SGHDN and CDR2 is FVKESK. This CDR3 has 15 residues. V was trimmed by 4 bases and J by 7 bases, leaving 16 bases between them. In DNA form, the CDR3 reads TGTGCCAGCAGCCTTATCGGGCGAGGGCCTGAAAAACTGTTTTTT. It specifies CASSLIGRGPEKLFF.

This rearrangement joins TRBV11-2 to TRBJ2-1; no clear D. Germline CDR1 and CDR2: SGHAT and FQNNGV. Deletions cut 6 bases from V and 8 bases from J, with 11 bases between. The length of the CDR3 is 12 residues. The DNA of the CDR3 is TGTGCCAGCAGTCGAGGACGGTATGAGCAGTTCTTC. It encodes CASSRGRYEQFF.

The sample holds one count of this clone. The chain couples TRBV10-3 to TRBJ2-7; 11 nucleotides align to TRBD2. Germline CDR1 and CDR2: ENHRY and SYGVKD. CDR3 size: 17 residues. Unmatched junction bases numbered 7, after V lost 0 bases and J lost 3 bases. In nucleotides, the CDR3 is TGTGCCATCAGTGAGTCTTTTTTTACTAGCGGGAGCTACGAGCAGTACTTC. Protein: CAISESFFTSGSYEQYF.

The chain carries TRBV18 and TRBJ2-3; 10 nucleotides agree with TRBD1. The CDR3 totals 16 residues. The J segment lost 5 bases and the V segment lost 6 bases, leaving 11 bases of the junction unmatched. Germline-derived CDR1 and CDR2 are KGHSH and LQKENI. CDR3 sequence reads: CASSRFTDRGEDTQYF. The CDR3 DNA sequence: TGTGCCAGCTCCCGATTCACGGACAGGGGGGAAGATACGCAGTATTTT.

This clone was detected once. V is TRBV5-6 and J is TRBJ2-7; D is perhaps TRBD1 or TRBD2 (5 bases each). The V gene's germline CDR1 is SGHDT and CDR2 YYEEEE. Trimming cost V 0 bases and J 2 bases, with 15 bases left between them. The CDR3 is made up of 16 amino acids. Written as DNA, the CDR3 is TGTGCCAGCAGCTTGGGAGGGGCAGCGCCAACCTACGAGCAGTACTTC. Residues: CASSLGGAAPTYEQYF.

The rearrangement links TRBV28 to TRBJ1-2, with D possibly TRBD1 on 5 matching bases. CDR1 is MDHEN and CDR2 is SYDVKM in the germline V gene. The V and J ends lost 5 bases and 3 bases respectively, with 10 bases between them. The CDR3 has 13 amino acids. The CDR3 sequence is CASSGAGDYGYTF. CDR3 coding DNA: TGTGCCAGCAGTGGGGCAGGTGACTATGGCTACACCTTC.

The CDR3 DNA follows: TGTGCCAGCAAGGATGGGAGAAACAGAGCAAATGAGCAGTTCTTC. Translated, it gives CASKDGRNRANEQFF. The rearrangement links TRBV6-5 to TRBJ2-1; a weak D match, TRBD2 (5 bases). The V gene's germline CDR1 is MNHEY and CDR2 SVGAGI. The ends were cut back, 7 bases at V and 7 bases at J, with 20 bases in the middle. This CDR3 is built from 15 residues.

The chain employs TRBV27 and TRBJ1-5; 7 bases align to TRBD1. CDR3 length equals 16 residues. Germline V CDR1 and CDR2: MNHEY, SMNVEV (reference sequence). Trimming took 2 bases from V and 4 from J; bases not matched to a gene: 8. The CDR3 coding sequence is TGTGCCAGCAGTTTAACCCCTGGGACAGAGAATCAGCCCCAGCATTTT. Protein sequence: CASSLTPGTENQPQHF.

The CDR3 DNA reads TGTGCCAGTAGTAGCGGGAGTGGCTCCTACGAGCAGTACTTC. Translating gives CASSSGSGSYEQYF. The J gene is TRBJ2-7, the V gene TRBV19, with 7 bases matching TRBD2. V lost 4 bases and J lost 0; bases outside the gene matches: 3. The CDR3 is 14 residues long. From germline, CDR1 is LNHDA and CDR2 SQIVND (reference sequence).

This chain links TRBV24-1 with TRBJ2-2; 8 nucleotides match TRBD2. Losses at the gene ends were 0 bases for V and 4 bases for J; bases not matched to a gene: 9. The V gene's germline CDR1 is KGHDR and CDR2 SFDVKD. The CDR3 loop spans 18 amino acids. CDR3 in amino acids: CATSDLALAESGTGELFF. CDR3 sequence (DNA): TGTGCCACCAGTGATTTGGCACTAGCGGAGTCCGGCACCGGGGAGCTGTTTTTT.